One sample yielded the 4 T cell receptor beta chains listed below, sequenced in a study of shared T cell receptors in the human thymus. Here immunoSEQ multiplex PCR was the method, and the copy in TCRdb shows in-frame clones only, minus some. The sample holds some 640,000 clones, approximately 87% seen once. The same data also contributed to another study, on human thymus T cells.

Specimen: thymocytes. The source is a boy under two years old with a congenital heart defect.

This clone is a singleton in its sample. This sequence joins TRBV10-3 and TRBJ2-2, with a possible D match to TRBD1 (6 bases). The CDR3 covers 14 residues. Trimming took 7 bases from V and 2 from J, leaving 11 bases between them. CDR1 and CDR2 from the germline V gene are ENHRY and SYGVKD. CDR3 in amino acids: CAITQDRNTGELFF. CDR3 DNA sequence: TGTGCCATCACACAGGACAGAAACACCGGGGAGCTGTTTTTT.

V gene TRBV27 combines with J gene TRBJ1-5, with a possible D match to TRBD1 (6 bases). Trimming left V 6 bases short and J 0 bases short, with 15 bases between. Germline values: CDR1 MNHEY, CDR2 SMNVEV (reference sequence). The CDR3 loop spans 16 amino acids. CDR3 residues: CASRPTTGFSNQPQHF. CDR3 nucleotides: TGTGCCAGCAGACCTACGACAGGCTTTAGCAATCAGCCCCAGCATTTT.

This chain connects TRBV20-1 to TRBJ2-1, with D possibly TRBD1 on 6 matching bases. From germline, CDR1 is DFQATT and CDR2 SNEGSKA (reference sequence). The CDR3 has 11 amino acids. V lost 8 bases, J lost 2 bases, and 7 bases lay in between. Here the CDR3 DNA reads TGCAGTAAGGGGGCCTACAATGAGCAGTTCTTC. Amino acids: CSKGAYNEQFF.

This clone came up a few times. This rearrangement joins TRBV19 to TRBJ2-7; 8 positions match TRBD1. The V and J ends lost 5 bases and 4 bases, in that order; junction bases with no gene match: 10. The CDR3 totals 15 residues. Germline assignment: CDR1 LNHDA and CDR2 SQIVND (reference sequence). Here the CDR3 DNA reads TGTGCCAGTAGTGAAATGACAGGGGACCCTTACGAGCAGTACTTC. Translated, it gives CASSEMTGDPYEQYF.